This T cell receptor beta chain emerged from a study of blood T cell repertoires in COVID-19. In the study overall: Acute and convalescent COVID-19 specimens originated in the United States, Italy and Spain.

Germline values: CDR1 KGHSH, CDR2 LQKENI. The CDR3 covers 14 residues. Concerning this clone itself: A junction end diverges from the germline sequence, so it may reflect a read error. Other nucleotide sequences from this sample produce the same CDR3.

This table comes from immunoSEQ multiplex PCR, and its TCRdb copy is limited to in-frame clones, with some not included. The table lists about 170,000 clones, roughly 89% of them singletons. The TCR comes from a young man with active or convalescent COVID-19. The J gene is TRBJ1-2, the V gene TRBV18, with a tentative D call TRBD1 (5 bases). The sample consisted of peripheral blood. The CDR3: CASSPPSGLYGYTF. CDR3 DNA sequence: TGTGCCAGTTCACCACCATCAGGGCTCTATGGCTACACCTTC.